This T cell receptor beta chain stems from a study of human T cells and chemical hapten exposure. Findings and limits, study-wide: In the PT1 data, expanded TCR counts showed a positive correlation with patch test score.

TCRdb itself ran the RACE reads through MiXCR, one entry per CDR3 protein. The sample has about 300,000 distinct CDR3 sequences, over 5% seen once. This clonotype was detected only a few times. The antigen is unknown. The CDR3 spans 12 residues. The ends were cut back, 11 bases at V and 2 bases at J, with 11 bases in the middle. From germline, CDR1 is MNHNS and CDR2 SASEGT. The time point is: pre-sensitization, week 0. Noted treatment: therapeutic diphenylcyclopropenone sensitization with weekly scalp DPC. Specimen: whole blood, collected in connection with sensitization to the hapten diphenylcyclopropenone (DPC). The sequence derives from a woman between 18 and 29 years old with alopecia areata. Some clones in this sample may be carry-over from other donors' samples. The chain is built from TRBV6-1 and TRBJ2-3; the D gene is possibly TRBD1 (6 bases). CDR3 region: CALGTPTDTQYF. The CDR3 DNA reads as TGTGCCCTCGGGACACCCACAGATACGCAGTATTTT.